This TCR beta chain was captured by sequencing in a study of type 1 regulatory T cells. Study information: T-allo10 is a Tr1-enriched, alloantigen-specific CD4 T cell product made in vitro.

The CDR3 loop spans 17 amino acids. Germline-derived CDR1 and CDR2 are MNHNS and SASEGT. V was clipped by 7 bases and J by 2 bases; unmatched bases: 9. A remark on this clonotype: Its antigen is not known.

In TCRdb, the reads were re-called with MiXCR into one record per CDR3 protein. The sample records about 68,000 distinct CDR3 sequences, around 63% being singletons. The sequence was collected from a human donor in good health. The gene calls are TRBV6-1 and TRBJ1-6; 9 bases align to TRBD1. Sequenced input: cultured T cells, either the whole culture or a sorted T cell fraction (not recorded which). Subset given: Tr1-enriched cell product generated in vitro against host alloantigens. DNA for the CDR3: TGTGCCAGCAATGACAGGGGGTCCGTCGCCTATAATTCACCCCTCCACTTT. Translated, it gives CASNDRGSVAYNSPLHF.